These T cell receptor beta chains were read from a single sample in a study of T-cell reconstitution after alpha-beta-depleted transplantation in children. Via MiXCR, TCRdb re-called the PCR reads, giving one row per CDR3 protein. The data contain roughly 100,000 distinct CDR3 sequences, 4.5% to 7.5% of them seen just once; the ten biggest clones take up 6% to 7%. Sequencing was performed on PBMCs, mostly from graft donor cells, taken 60 days after TCRalphabeta/CD19-depleted stem cell transplant. These receptors were obtained from a female patient younger than 10 who had a stem cell transplant for Fanconi anemia, so the T cells may come from the graft donor. The conserved cysteine and the conserved F or W are not part of the CDR3 here. D genes are given only for firm matches.

d_call: .
v_call: TRBV10-3
cdr3_aa: AISDRRETQY

d_call: .
v_call: TRBV28
cdr3_aa: ASHDSLRRLEAF

d_call: .
v_call: TRBV25-1
cdr3_aa: ASSVQGWAGELF

d_call: .
v_call: TRBV3-1
cdr3_aa: ASAVYNEQF

d_call: .
v_call: TRBV6-4
cdr3_aa: ASASAQGSTGELF

d_call: .
v_call: TRBV18
cdr3_aa: ASSQGTDNTEAF

d_call: TRBD1
v_call: TRBV2
cdr3_aa: ASRSYRGYYEQY

d_call: TRBD2
v_call: TRBV3-1
cdr3_aa: ASVSRGGPGELF

d_call: TRBD1
v_call: TRBV6-1
cdr3_aa: ASSRRDRTNRGFSYEQY

d_call: TRBD2
v_call: TRBV7-9
cdr3_aa: ASSLFLAGSTGELF

d_call: .
v_call: TRBV29-1
cdr3_aa: SVHPIVGRILQEQF

d_call: .
v_call: TRBV7-2
cdr3_aa: ASSLEDQETQY

d_call: .
v_call: TRBV20-1
cdr3_aa: SARGQLSYEQY

d_call: .
v_call: TRBV7-6
cdr3_aa: ASSSGPYGYT

d_call: TRBD2
v_call: TRBV6-2/TRBV6-3
cdr3_aa: ASGLVNEQF

d_call: .
v_call: TRBV5-4
cdr3_aa: ASSLAPIGHLNTGELF

d_call: TRBD2
v_call: TRBV20-1
cdr3_aa: SARETSGRAYTYEQY

d_call: .
v_call: TRBV7-6
cdr3_aa: ASSLALGGRGEAYEQY

d_call: .
v_call: TRBV5-1
cdr3_aa: ASNSPDGPDTQY

d_call: TRBD1
v_call: TRBV20-1
cdr3_aa: SARSVWTGRSYEQY

d_call: .
v_call: TRBV7-3
cdr3_aa: ASSTGTGELF

d_call: .
v_call: TRBV3-1
cdr3_aa: ASSQGGRGEQF

d_call: .
v_call: TRBV5-1
cdr3_aa: ASSLGNYNEQF

d_call: TRBD2
v_call: TRBV6-5
cdr3_aa: ASSYPGLAGGDTGELF

d_call: .
v_call: TRBV5-1
cdr3_aa: ASSRSDVGLLF

d_call: .
v_call: TRBV28
cdr3_aa: ASRYDSTYGYT

d_call: .
v_call: TRBV9
cdr3_aa: ASSPGKLTGSQETQY

d_call: .
v_call: TRBV4-2
cdr3_aa: ASSPRTANTEAF

d_call: .
v_call: TRBV29-1
cdr3_aa: SADTSFTEAF

d_call: .
v_call: TRBV6-1
cdr3_aa: ASSQTGRGTYGYT

d_call: TRBD2
v_call: TRBV18
cdr3_aa: ASSRGTSGGETQY

d_call: .
v_call: TRBV28
cdr3_aa: ASSLQGKRDNQPQH

d_call: .
v_call: TRBV20-1
cdr3_aa: SATVLTGELF

d_call: TRBD1
v_call: TRBV18
cdr3_aa: ASSLLLDRGSTDTQY

d_call: TRBD1
v_call: TRBV20-1
cdr3_aa: SASSGGDRGIHEQF

d_call: .
v_call: TRBV5-1
cdr3_aa: ASSLDSNTEAF

d_call: TRBD2
v_call: TRBV12-3/TRBV12-4
cdr3_aa: ASSLGLAGVGGELF

d_call: TRBD1
v_call: TRBV28
cdr3_aa: ASSFYRGVGYEQY

d_call: .
v_call: TRBV2
cdr3_aa: ASEQAYEQY